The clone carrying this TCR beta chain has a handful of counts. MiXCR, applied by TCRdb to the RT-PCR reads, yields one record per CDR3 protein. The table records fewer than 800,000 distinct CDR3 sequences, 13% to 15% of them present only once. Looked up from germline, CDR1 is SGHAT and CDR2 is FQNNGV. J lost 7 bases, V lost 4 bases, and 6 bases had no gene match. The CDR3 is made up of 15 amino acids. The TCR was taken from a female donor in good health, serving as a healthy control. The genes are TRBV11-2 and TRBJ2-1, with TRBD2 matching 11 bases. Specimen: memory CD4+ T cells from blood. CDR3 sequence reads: CASSSLAGGVNEQFF. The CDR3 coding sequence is TGTGCCAGCAGCTCCCTAGCGGGGGGCGTAAATGAGCAGTTCTTC.